This T cell receptor beta chain was captured by sequencing in a study of neurological immune-mediated disorders. This clonotype appeared many times. The cDNA was produced through 5'RACE with 10-nucleotide random UMIs. TCRdb recomputed calls from the 5' RACE reads with MiXCR, one row per CDR3 protein. The sample holds about 46,000 distinct CDR3 sequences, roughly 2% seen once. CDR3 length equals 15 residues. V dropped 0 bases and J dropped 4; count of bases not matched to a gene: 4. Germline loops: CDR1 SGHRS, CDR2 YFSETQ. Sequencing used PBMCs. This TCR came from a woman between 35 and 50 years old with multiple sclerosis. V usage is TRBV5-1 and J usage is TRBJ1-1; the match to TRBD1 covers 9 bases. The CDR3 DNA is TGCGCCAGCAGCTTGGCTGGGACAGGGATCACTGAAGCTTTCTTT. It translates to CASSLAGTGITEAFF.